This T cell receptor beta chain was sequenced for a study of blood T cell repertoires in COVID-19. Study-wide context: The United States, Italy and Spain supplied acute and convalescent COVID-19 samples.

Those enrolled, adults aged about 18 to 89 years, came from around 24 US areas. Cohorts were based on clinical histories the participants reported. Original processing notes: The authors estimated nucleated cell counts from reference gene primer amplification. Using immunoSEQ multiplex PCR, the repertoire was profiled, and TCRdb retains in-frame clones only, with some absent. V and J calls plus clone size are reproduced from that table; the DNA served to infer D and trimming. The table has some 240,000 clones, about 90% seen once. The CDR3 has 15 residues. The V gene's germline CDR1 is MNHEY and CDR2 SVGAGI. The J segment lost 1 base and the V segment lost 6 bases, leaving 3 bases of the junction unmatched.

Sequenced: PBMCs or T cells enriched from blood (not recorded which). The TCR was taken from a woman in her forties with acute COVID-19. The chain has TRBV6-5 and TRBJ2-3; 11 positions agree with TRBD2. The CDR3 nucleotides read TGTGCCAGCAGCCTTAGCGGGAGGGGCACAGATACGCAGTATTTT. As protein: CASSLSGRGTDTQYF.